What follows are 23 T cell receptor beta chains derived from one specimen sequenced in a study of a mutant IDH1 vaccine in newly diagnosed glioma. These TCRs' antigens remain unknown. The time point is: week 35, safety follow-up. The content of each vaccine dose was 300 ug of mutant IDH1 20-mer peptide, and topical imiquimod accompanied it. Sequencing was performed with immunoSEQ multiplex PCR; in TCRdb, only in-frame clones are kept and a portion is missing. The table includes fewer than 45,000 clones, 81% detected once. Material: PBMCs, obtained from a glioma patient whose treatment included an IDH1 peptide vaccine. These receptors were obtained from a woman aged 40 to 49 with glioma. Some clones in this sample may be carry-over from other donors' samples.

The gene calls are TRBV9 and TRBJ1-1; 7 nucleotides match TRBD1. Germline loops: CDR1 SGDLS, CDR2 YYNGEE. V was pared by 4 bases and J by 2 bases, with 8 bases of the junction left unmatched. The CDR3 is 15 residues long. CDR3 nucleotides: TGTGCCAGCAGCATCGGACAGGCAGTTAACACTGAAGCTTTCTTT. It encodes CASSIGQAVNTEAFF.

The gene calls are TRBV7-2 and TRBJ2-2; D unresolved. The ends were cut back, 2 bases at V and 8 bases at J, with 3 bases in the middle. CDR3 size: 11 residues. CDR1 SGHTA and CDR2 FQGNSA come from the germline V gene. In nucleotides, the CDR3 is TGTGCCAGCAGCTTATGGGGGGAGCTGTTTTTT. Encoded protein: CASSLWGELFF.

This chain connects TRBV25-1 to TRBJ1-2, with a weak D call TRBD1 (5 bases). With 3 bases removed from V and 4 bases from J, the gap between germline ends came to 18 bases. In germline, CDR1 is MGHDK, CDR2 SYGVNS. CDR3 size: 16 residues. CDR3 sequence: CASSDSTTELIYGYTF. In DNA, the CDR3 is TGTGCCAGCAGTGATTCCACGACAGAGCTGATCTATGGCTACACCTTC.

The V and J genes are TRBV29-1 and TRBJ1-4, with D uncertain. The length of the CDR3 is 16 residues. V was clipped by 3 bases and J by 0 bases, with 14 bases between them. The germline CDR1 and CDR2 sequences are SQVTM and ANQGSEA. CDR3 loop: CSVDDSGFATNEKLFF. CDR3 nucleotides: TGCAGCGTTGATGATTCGGGGTTTGCAACTAATGAAAAACTGTTTTTT. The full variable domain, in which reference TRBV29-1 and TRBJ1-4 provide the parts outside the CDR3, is SAVISQKPSRDICQRGTSLTIQCQVDSQVTMMFWYRQQPGQSLTLIATANQGSEATYESGFVIDKFPISRPNLTFSTLTVSNMSPEDSSIYLCSVDDSGFATNEKLFFGSGTQLSVL.

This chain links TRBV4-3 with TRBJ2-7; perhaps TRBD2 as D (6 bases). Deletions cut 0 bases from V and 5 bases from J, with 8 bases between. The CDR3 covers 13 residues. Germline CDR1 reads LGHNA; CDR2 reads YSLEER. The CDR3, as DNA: TGCGCCAGCAGCCAAGATCGGGAGAACGAGCAGTACTTC. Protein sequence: CASSQDRENEQYF.

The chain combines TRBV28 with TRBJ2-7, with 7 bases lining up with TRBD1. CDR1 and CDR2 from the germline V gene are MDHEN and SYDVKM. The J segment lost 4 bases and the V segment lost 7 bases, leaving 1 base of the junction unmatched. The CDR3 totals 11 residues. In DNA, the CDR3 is TGTGCCAGCACAGGGGGTTACGAGCAGTACTTC. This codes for CASTGGYEQYF.

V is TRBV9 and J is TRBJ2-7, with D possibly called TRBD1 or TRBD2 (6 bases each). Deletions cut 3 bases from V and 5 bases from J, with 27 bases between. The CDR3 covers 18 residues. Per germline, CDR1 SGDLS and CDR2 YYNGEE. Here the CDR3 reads CASSGAGRGLVKLDEQYF. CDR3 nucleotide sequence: TGTGCCAGCAGCGGGGCGGGTCGGGGGCTGGTGAAGCTCGACGAGCAGTACTTC.

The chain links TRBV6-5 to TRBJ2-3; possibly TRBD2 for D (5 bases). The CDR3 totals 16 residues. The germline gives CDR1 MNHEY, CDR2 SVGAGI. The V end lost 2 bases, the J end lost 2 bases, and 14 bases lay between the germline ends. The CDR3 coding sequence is TGTGCCAGCAGTTACATTGGGAGCACACACACAGATACGCAGTATTTT. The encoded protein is CASSYIGSTHTDTQYF.

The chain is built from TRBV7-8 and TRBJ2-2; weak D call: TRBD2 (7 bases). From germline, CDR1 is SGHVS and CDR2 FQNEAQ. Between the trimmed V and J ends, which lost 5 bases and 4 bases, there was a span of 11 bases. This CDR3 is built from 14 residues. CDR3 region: CASSPRGGTGELFF. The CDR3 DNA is TGTGCCAGCAGCCCTAGGGGGGGCACCGGGGAGCTGTTTTTT.

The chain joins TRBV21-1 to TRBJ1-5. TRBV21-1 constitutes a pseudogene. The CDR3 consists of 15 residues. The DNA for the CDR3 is TGTGCCAGCAGCAAGGCTCTACCGCTGAATCAGCCCCAGCATTTT. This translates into CASSKALPLNQPQHF.

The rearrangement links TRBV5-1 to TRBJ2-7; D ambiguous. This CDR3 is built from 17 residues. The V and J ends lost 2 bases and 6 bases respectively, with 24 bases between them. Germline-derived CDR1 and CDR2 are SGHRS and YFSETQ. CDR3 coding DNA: TGCGCCAGCAGCTTCGGGCAAACGGGCCTGGTACACCTCGAGCAGTACTTC. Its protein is CASSFGQTGLVHLEQYF.

This CDR3 is CASTLGTLPEAFF. The CDR3 DNA sequence: TGTGCCAGCACCCTGGGGACCCTTCCTGAAGCTTTCTTT. The chain links TRBV28 to TRBJ1-1, with D possibly being TRBD1 (5 bases). Trimming pared 7 bases from V and 6 bases from J, leaving 15 bases between. CDR3 length: 13 amino acids. The V gene's germline CDR1 is MDHEN and CDR2 SYDVKM.

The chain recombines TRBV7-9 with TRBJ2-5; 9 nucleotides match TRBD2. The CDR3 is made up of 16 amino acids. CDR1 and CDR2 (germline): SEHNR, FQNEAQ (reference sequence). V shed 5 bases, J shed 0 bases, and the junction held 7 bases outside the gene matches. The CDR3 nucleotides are TGTGCCAGCAGCGAAGGGGTAGCGGGGGACCAAGAGACCCAGTACTTC. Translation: CASSEGVAGDQETQYF. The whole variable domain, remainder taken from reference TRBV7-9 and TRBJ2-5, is DTGVSQNPRHKITKRGQNVTFRCDPISEHNRLYWYRQTLGQGPEFLTYFQNEAQLEKSRLLSDRFSAERPKGSFSTLEIQRTEQGDSAMYLCASSEGVAGDQETQYFGPGTRLLVL.

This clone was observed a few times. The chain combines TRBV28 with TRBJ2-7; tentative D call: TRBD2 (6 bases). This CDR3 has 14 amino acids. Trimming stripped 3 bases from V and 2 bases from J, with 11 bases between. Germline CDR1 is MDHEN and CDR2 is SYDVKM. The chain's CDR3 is CASSFGGLTYEQYF. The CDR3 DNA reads TGTGCCAGCAGTTTCGGGGGATTAACCTACGAGCAGTACTTC.

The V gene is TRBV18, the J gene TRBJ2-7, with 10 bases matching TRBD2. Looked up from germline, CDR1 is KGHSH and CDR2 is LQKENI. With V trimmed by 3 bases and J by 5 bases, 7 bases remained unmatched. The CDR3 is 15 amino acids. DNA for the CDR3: TGTGCCAGCTCACCCCCGGGACTAGCGACCCACGAGCAGTACTTC. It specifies CASSPPGLATHEQYF.

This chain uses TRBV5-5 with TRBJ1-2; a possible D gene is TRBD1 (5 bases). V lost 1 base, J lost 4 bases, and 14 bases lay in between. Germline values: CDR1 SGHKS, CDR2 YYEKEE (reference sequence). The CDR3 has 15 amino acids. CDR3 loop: CASSLQGEGPYGYTF. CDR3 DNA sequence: TGTGCCAGCAGCTTGCAAGGGGAGGGTCCCTATGGCTACACCTTC. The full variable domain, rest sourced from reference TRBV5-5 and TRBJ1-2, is DAGVTQSPTHLIKTRGQQVTLRCSPISGHKSVSWYQQVLGQGPQFIFQYYEKEERGRGNFPDRFSARQFPNYSSELNVNALLLGDSALYLCASSLQGEGPYGYTFGSGTRLTVV.

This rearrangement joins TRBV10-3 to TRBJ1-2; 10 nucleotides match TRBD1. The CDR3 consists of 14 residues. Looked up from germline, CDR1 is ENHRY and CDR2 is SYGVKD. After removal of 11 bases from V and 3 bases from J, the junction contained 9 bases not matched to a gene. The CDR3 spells CAVTSGTGDYGYTF. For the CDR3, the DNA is TGTGCCGTCACTTCCGGGACAGGGGACTATGGCTACACCTTC.

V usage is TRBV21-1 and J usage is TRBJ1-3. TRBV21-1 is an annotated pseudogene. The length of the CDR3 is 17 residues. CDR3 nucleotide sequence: TGTGCCAGCAGCTTACTGGGAGGGGGGAACTCTGGAAACACCATATATTTT. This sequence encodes CASSLLGGGNSGNTIYF.

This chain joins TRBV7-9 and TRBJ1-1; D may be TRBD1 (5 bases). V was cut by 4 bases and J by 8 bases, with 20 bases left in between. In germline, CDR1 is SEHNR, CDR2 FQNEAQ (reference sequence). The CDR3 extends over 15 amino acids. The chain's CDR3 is CASSSTKQVIGEAFF. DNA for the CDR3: TGTGCCAGCAGCTCAACTAAACAGGTAATAGGCGAAGCTTTCTTT.

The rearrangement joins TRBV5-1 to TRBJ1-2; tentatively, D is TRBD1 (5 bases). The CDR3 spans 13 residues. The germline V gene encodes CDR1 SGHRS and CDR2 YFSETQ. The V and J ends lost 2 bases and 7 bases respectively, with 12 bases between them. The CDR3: CASSFKQASGYTF. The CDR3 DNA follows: TGCGCCAGCAGCTTTAAACAGGCATCTGGCTACACCTTC.

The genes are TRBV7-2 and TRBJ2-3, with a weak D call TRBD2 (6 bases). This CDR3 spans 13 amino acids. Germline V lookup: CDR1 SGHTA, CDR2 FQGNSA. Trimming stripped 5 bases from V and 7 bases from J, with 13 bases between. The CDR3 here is CASSLVSGNTQYF. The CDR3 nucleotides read TGTGCCAGCAGCCTTGTTAGCGGAAATACGCAGTATTTT.

CDR3 nucleotide sequence: TGTGCCAGCAGCTTGGGACAGGGCTGGGTAAACATTCAGTACTTC. It yields the protein CASSLGQGWVNIQYF. The rearrangement joins TRBV5-6 to TRBJ2-4, with 7 bases aligning to TRBD1. This CDR3 comprises 15 residues. V shed 0 bases, J shed 6 bases, and the junction held 6 bases outside the gene matches. Germline assignment: CDR1 SGHDT and CDR2 YYEEEE.

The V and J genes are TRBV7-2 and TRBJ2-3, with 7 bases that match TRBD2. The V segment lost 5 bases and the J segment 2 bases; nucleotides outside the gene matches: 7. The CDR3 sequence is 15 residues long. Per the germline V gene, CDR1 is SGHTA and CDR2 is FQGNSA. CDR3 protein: CASSLSGIDTDTQYF. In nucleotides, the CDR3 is TGTGCCAGCAGCCTAAGCGGGATCGACACAGATACGCAGTATTTT. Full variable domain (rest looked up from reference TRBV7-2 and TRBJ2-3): GAGVSQSPSNKVTEKGKDVELRCDPISGHTALYWYRQSLGQGLEFLIYFQGNSAPDKSGLPSDRFSAERTGGSVSTLTIQRTQQEDSAVYLCASSLSGIDTDTQYFGPGTRLTVL.